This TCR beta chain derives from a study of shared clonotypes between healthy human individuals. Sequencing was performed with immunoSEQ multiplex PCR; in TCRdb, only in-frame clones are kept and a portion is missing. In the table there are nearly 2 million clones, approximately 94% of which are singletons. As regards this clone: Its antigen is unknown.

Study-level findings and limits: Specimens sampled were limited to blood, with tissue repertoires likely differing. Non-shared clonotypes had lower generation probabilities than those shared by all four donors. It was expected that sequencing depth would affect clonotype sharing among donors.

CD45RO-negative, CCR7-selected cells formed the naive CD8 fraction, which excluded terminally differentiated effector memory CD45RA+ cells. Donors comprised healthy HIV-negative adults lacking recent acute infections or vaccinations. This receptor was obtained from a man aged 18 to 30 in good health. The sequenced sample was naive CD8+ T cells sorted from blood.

CDR3 residues: CASSLVRGVDTEAFF. CDR3 nucleotide sequence: TGTGCCAGCAGCTTAGTGCGGGGGGTGGACACTGAAGCTTTCTTT. This chain uses TRBV11-2 with TRBJ1-1, with D tentatively TRBD1 (5 bases). Per germline, CDR1 SGHAT and CDR2 FQNNGV. V lost 1 base to trimming and J lost 3 bases, with 12 bases between them. This CDR3 is 15 amino acids long.